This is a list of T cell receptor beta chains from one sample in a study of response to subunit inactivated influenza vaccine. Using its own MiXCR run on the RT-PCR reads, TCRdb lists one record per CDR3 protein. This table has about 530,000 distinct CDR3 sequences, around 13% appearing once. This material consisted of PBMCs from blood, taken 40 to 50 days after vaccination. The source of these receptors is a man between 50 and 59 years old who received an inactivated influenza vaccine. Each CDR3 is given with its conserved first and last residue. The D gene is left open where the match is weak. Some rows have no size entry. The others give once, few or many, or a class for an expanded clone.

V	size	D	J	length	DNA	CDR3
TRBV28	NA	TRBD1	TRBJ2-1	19	TGTGCCAGCAGTTTCCCCCGGACAGGGACGATAAGCTCCTACAATGAGCAGTTCTTC	CASSFPRTGTISSYNEQFF
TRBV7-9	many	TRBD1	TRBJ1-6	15	TGTGCCAGCAGCTTAAACAGGGGTGGCAATTCACCCCTCCACTTT	CASSLNRGGNSPLHF
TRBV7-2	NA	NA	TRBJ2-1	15	TGTGCCAGCAGCGCAGACGGGAGCTCCTACAATGAGCAGTTCTTC	CASSADGSSYNEQFF
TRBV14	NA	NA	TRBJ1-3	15	TGTGCCAGCAGCCAAACAAAAGACAGTGGAAACACCATATATTTT	CASSQTKDSGNTIYF
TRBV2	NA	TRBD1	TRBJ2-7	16	TGTGCCAGCAGTGAAACCGGGACAGGGGATTTCGGCGAGCAGTACTTC	CASSETGTGDFGEQYF
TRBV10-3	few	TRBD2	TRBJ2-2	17	TGTGCCATCAGTGAAACTAGCGGGAGTAGGGGGACCGGGGAGCTGTTTTTT	CAISETSGSRGTGELFF
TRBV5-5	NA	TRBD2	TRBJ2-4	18	TGTGCCAGCAGCCCGGGACTAGCGGGAGGGTTAGCCAAAAACATTCAGTACTTC	CASSPGLAGGLAKNIQYF
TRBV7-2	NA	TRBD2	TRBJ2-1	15	TGTGCCAGCAGTTTTAGCGGGAGTTTCTACAATGAGCAGTTCTTC	CASSFSGSFYNEQFF
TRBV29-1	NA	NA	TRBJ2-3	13	TGCAGCGTTGCCCAGGAGTGGGGAGATACGCAGTATTTT	CSVAQEWGDTQYF
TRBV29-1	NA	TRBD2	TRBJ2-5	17	TGCAGCGTTGAAGTTGGACTAGCGGGGGGCATACACGAGACCCAGTACTTC	CSVEVGLAGGIHETQYF
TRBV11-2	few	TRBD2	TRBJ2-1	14	TGTGCCAGCAGCTTAGGGGGACTAGCGGTTGAGCAGTTCTTC	CASSLGGLAVEQFF
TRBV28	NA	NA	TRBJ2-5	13	TGTGCCAGCAGATCACCAGAGCAAGAGACCCAGTACTTC	CASRSPEQETQYF
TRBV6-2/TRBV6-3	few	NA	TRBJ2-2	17	TGTGCCAGCAGTTACGGCTGGCCAAGGGGCAAAACCGGGGAGCTGTTTTTT	CASSYGWPRGKTGELFF
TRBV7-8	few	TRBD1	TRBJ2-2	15	TGTGCCAGCAGCCCCCGGGACAGGGGAATGGGGGAGCTGTTTTTT	CASSPRDRGMGELFF
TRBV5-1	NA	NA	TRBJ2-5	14	TGCGCCAGCAGCTTGTCGGCTCACCGGGAGACCCAGTACTTC	CASSLSAHRETQYF
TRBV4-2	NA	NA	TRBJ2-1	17	TGTGCCAGCAGCCAAGATGGAATACGAGTACAGGGTAATGAGCAGTTCTTC	CASSQDGIRVQGNEQFF
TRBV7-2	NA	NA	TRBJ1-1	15	TGTGCCAGCAGCTTGGGACGAGTTATGAACACTGAAGCTTTCTTT	CASSLGRVMNTEAFF
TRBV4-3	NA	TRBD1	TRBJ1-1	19	TGCGCCAGCAGCCGTACCGTCGGACAGGGGTCTTGGGGGAACACTGAAGCTTTCTTT	CASSRTVGQGSWGNTEAFF
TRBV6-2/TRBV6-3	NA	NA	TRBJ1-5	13	TGTGCCAGCAGTTACTTCTCGGATCAGCCCCAGCATTTT	CASSYFSDQPQHF
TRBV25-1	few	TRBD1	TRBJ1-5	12	TGTGCCAGCAGTGCAGGGGGTCAGCCCCAGCATTTT	CASSAGGQPQHF
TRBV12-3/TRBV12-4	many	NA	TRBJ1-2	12	TGTGCCAGCAGCTTAGGATCCTATGGCTACACCTTC	CASSLGSYGYTF
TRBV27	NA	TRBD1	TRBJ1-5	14	TGTGCCAGCAGTGTCCGGGACAGCCCTCAGCCCCAGCATTTT	CASSVRDSPQPQHF
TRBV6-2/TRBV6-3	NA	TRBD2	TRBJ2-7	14	TGTGCCAGCAGATCTAGCGGGAGTTTCTACGAGCAGTACTTC	CASRSSGSFYEQYF
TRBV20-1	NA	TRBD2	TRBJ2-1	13	TGCAGTGCTAGAACTAGCGGGAGTGATGAGCAGTTCTTC	CSARTSGSDEQFF
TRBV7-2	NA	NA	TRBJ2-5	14	TGTGCCAGCAGCTTAGCCCTGGTACAAGAGACCCAGTACTTC	CASSLALVQETQYF
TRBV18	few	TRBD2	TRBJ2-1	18	TGTGCCAGCTCACCTCGGCTCGCTAGCGGGAGGGTTTACAATGAGCAGTTCTTC	CASSPRLASGRVYNEQFF
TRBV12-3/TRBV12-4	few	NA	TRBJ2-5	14	TGTGCCAGCAGTTTACAGGGTAGACGCGAGACCCAGTACTTC	CASSLQGRRETQYF
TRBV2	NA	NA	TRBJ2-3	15	TGTGCCAGCAGTGAACGGGCAGGGGAACCAGATACGCAGTATTTT	CASSERAGEPDTQYF
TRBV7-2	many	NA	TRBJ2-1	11	TGTGCCAGCAGCTTTTACAATGAGCAGTTCTTC	CASSFYNEQFF
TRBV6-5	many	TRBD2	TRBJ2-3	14	TGTGCCAGCAGTTTTAGCGGGAGTACAGATACGCAGTATTTT	CASSFSGSTDTQYF
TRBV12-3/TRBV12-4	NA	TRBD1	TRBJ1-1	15	TGTGCCAGCAGCTGGGACAGGGCCGGCTTTACTGAAGCTTTCTTT	CASSWDRAGFTEAFF
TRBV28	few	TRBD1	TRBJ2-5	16	TGTGCCAGCAGCTACAACTCCGGACAGGCTCAAGAGACCCAGTACTTC	CASSYNSGQAQETQYF
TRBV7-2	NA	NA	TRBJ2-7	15	TGTGCCAGCAGCTTAGTCCAGTCGAGCTCCTACGACCAGTACTTC	CASSLVQSSSYDQYF
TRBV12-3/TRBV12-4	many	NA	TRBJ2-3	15	TGTGCCAGCAGTTGGCGGCGGGGACGCACAGATACGCAGTATTTT	CASSWRRGRTDTQYF
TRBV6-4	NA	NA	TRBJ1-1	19	TGTGCCTGCAGTTTTAGACGCGGCAGGGGATTACAAGTGAACACTGAAGCTTTCTTT	CACSFRRGRGLQVNTEAFF
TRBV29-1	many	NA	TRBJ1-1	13	TGCAGCGTTGTTCAGGGAAAGAACACTGAAGCTTTCTTT	CSVVQGKNTEAFF
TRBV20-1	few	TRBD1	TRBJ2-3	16	TGCAGTGCTAGTGAGACAGGGGTCGCTCACACAGATACGCAGTATTTT	CSASETGVAHTDTQYF
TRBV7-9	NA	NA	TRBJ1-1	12	TGTGCCAGCAGCTCCCGGATCACTGAAGCTTTCTTT	CASSSRITEAFF
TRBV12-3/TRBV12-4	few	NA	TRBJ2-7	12	TGTGCCAGCAGTCCCGCTGGGGTCGTGCAGTACTTC	CASSPAGVVQYF
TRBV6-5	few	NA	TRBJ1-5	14	TGTGCCAGCAGTTACTCCCGGGGGAATCAGCCCCAGCATTTT	CASSYSRGNQPQHF
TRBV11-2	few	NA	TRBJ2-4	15	TGTGCCAGCAGCTTAGTCGGGGTAGCCAAAAACATTCAGTACTTC	CASSLVGVAKNIQYF
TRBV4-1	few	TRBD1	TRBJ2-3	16	TGCGCCAGCAGCTTCGGGACAGGCTCTAGCACAGATACGCAGTATTTT	CASSFGTGSSTDTQYF
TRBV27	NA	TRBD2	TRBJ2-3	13	TGTGCCAGCAGGGGCGGGGGAACAGATACGCAGTATTTT	CASRGGGTDTQYF
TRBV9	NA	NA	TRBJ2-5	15	TGTGCCAGCAGCGTAGCTGGAGGGGCGCTAGAGACCCAGTACTTC	CASSVAGGALETQYF
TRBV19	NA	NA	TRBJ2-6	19	TGTGCCAGTCGCTCCCCCCTACAGGGTCCTGGCTCTGGGGCCAACGTCCTGACTTTC	CASRSPLQGPGSGANVLTF
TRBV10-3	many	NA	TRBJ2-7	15	TGTGCCATCAGTGAGGAGGTCTCAGCCAATGAGATGAGGTACTTC	CAISEEVSANEMRYF
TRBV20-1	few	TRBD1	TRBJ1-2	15	TGCTGTGCTAGGCCTAGACAGGGGGAAAACTATGGCTACACCTTC	CCARPRQGENYGYTF
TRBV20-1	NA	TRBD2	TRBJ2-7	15	TGCAGTGCTAGAGTTAGCGGGAGGGCCGTACACGAGCAGTACTTC	CSARVSGRAVHEQYF
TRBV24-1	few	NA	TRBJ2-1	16	TGTGCCACCAGTGATCGAACGTCCCCCGGCAACAATGAGCAGTTCTTC	CATSDRTSPGNNEQFF
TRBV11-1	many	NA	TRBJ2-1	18	TGTGCCAGCAGCTTAGTGTTAAGCGGGACATACAGCTACAATGAGCAGTTCTTC	CASSLVLSGTYSYNEQFF
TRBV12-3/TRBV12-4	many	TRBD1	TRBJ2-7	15	TGTGCCAGTAGTGACCCCGGGACAGGGACCTACGAGCAGTACTTC	CASSDPGTGTYEQYF
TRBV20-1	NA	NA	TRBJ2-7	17	TGCTGTGCTAGAGATGAGTTAACACCCTCTCCGACCTACGAGCAGTACTTC	CCARDELTPSPTYEQYF
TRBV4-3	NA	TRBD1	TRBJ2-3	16	TGCGCCAGCAGCCATGTTCAGGGACAGGGGATAGATACGCAGTGTTTT	CASSHVQGQGIDTQCF
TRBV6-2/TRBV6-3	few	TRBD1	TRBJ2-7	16	TGTGCCAGCAGTGACCCGGGACAGGGGATTTCGTACGAGCAGTACTTC	CASSDPGQGISYEQYF
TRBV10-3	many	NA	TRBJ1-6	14	TGTGCCACCTCGTTAACAGTGTCGGATTCACCCCTCCACTTT	CATSLTVSDSPLHF
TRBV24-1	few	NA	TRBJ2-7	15	TGTGCCACCAGTGATGGGACACGATCCCCCCGCGAGCAGTACTTC	CATSDGTRSPREQYF
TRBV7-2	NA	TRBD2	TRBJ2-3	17	TGTGCCAGCACCCCCACCGGACTAGCGGGAGGAGTGGTCACGCAGTATTTT	CASTPTGLAGGVVTQYF
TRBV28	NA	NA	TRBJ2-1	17	TGTGCCAGCAGTTTAGGTGGGGGGGCGCTGGACTACAATGAGCAGTTCTTC	CASSLGGGALDYNEQFF
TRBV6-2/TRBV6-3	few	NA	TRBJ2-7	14	TGTGCCAGCAGTTACGCCGGTTTCCTATACGAGCAGTACTTC	CASSYAGFLYEQYF
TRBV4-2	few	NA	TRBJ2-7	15	TGTGCCAGCAGCCAAGATCAGGCGGCACATTACGAGCAGTACTTC	CASSQDQAAHYEQYF